This TCR beta chain derives from a study of blood T cell repertoires in COVID-19. Study at large: Acute-phase and convalescent COVID-19 samples originated in the United States, Italy and Spain. The analysed material was cDNA or gDNA that came from T cells, B-cell-depleted T cells, or PBMCs.

Unmatched junction bases numbered 7, after V lost 4 bases and J lost 1 base. The CDR3 is made up of 18 amino acids. Germline assignment: CDR1 SGHNT and CDR2 YENEEA. Methods used by the authors: Nucleated cell number was recorded as an estimate derived from reference gene primer amplification. Assay used: immunoSEQ multiplex PCR; TCRdb lists only in-frame clones, some missing. The DNA gave D and trimming, while V, J and clone size come from that table. The sample yields roughly 200,000 clones, roughly three quarters seen once. Patients from Seattle were sampled longitudinally, starting during active infection.

Material: peripheral blood. The chain uses TRBV11-3 and TRBJ2-5, with 15 bases matching TRBD2. This receptor was obtained from a woman in her 40s with COVID-19, enrolled during active disease. CDR3 coding DNA: TGTGCCAGCAGCTGGGGGACTAGCGGGGGGACCATCCAAGAGACCCAGTACTTC. Its translation is CASSWGTSGGTIQETQYF.